The following is a TCR beta chain sequence with its context. The sample is drawn from a study of CD8 T cells in Susac syndrome. About 0.5 to 1 ug RNA was reverse transcribed with random hexamers. Each CDR3 protein is one row after TCRdb ran MiXCR on the immunoSEQ multiplex PCR reads. The sample lists 150,000 to 200,000 distinct CDR3 sequences, roughly 94% occurring once. The CDR3 runs to 14 residues. The V gene's germline CDR1 is MNHEY and CDR2 SVGAGI. Losses at the gene ends were 6 bases for V and 4 bases for J; bases not matched to a gene: 7. This chain links TRBV6-5 with TRBJ1-1, with 8 bases that match TRBD1. The TCR was taken from a human donor with multiple sclerosis. Material for sequencing was CD4+ T cells from PBMCs. The CDR3: CASSRNQGATEAFF. The CDR3, as DNA: TGTGCCAGCAGCCGAAATCAGGGGGCCACTGAAGCTTTCTTT.